The 21 T cell receptor beta chains in this list originate from one sample, sequenced in a study of T cells in Graves' hyperthyroidism and ophthalmopathy. TCR beta CDR3 regions were amplified from RNA. RT-PCR in the first round (using the HTBI primer set) targeted the TCR CDR3. MiXCR was run by TCRdb on the multiplex PCR reads, yielding one entry per CDR3 protein. This sample has about 350,000 distinct CDR3 sequences, with over 15% found just once. The sequenced sample was blood. All receptors come from a woman between 18 and 29 years old with Graves' hyperthyroidism.

The sample holds many counts of this clonotype. V usage is TRBV20-1 and J usage is TRBJ2-7, with TRBD1 matching over 8 bases. The CDR3 is 15 amino acids. CDR1 is DFQATT, CDR2 SNEGSKA, per germline (reference sequence). With V trimmed by 6 bases and J by 3 bases, 13 bases remained unmatched. CDR3 in amino acids: CSALTSGTGNYEQYF. CDR3 bases: TGCAGTGCCCTTACTTCCGGGACAGGCAACTACGAGCAGTACTTC.

The rearrangement uses TRBV11-2 and TRBJ2-3; possibly TRBD1 or TRBD2 for D (5 bases each). The CDR3 sequence is 18 residues long. Between the trimmed V and J ends, which lost 2 bases and 2 bases, there was a span of 20 bases. CDR1 is SGHAT, CDR2 FQNNGV, per germline. The CDR3 loop reads CASSLYLLRGRNTDTQYF. The CDR3 DNA follows: TGTGCCAGCAGCTTATATTTGTTGAGGGGAAGGAACACAGATACGCAGTATTTT.

V usage is TRBV30 and J usage is TRBJ2-5, with D maybe TRBD2 (6 bases). The V gene's germline CDR1 is GTSNPN and CDR2 SVGIG (reference sequence). Trimming took off 1 base at V and 5 bases at J, with 17 bases between the two ends. The length of the CDR3 is 15 residues. CDR3 nucleotides: TGTGCCTGGAGTGGCCCTGGGGGGAGGAGGGAGACCCAGTACTTC. Its protein product is CAWSGPGGRRETQYF. Filled out from reference TRBV30 and TRBJ2-5, the complete variable domain reads SQTIHQWPATLVQPVGSPLSLECTVEGTSNPNLYWYRQAAGRGLQLLFYSVGIGQISSEVPQNLSASRPQDRQFILSSKKLLLSDSGFYLCAWSGPGGRRETQYFGPGTRLLVL.

This clonotype was picked up many times. The gene calls are TRBV11-2 and TRBJ1-1; 7 bases line up with TRBD1. Germline CDR1 reads SGHAT; CDR2 reads FQNNGV. This CDR3 region has 14 residues. Trimming took 5 bases from V and 5 from J; bases not matched to a gene: 8. The CDR3 sequence is CASSLLAGGTEAFF. DNA for the CDR3: TGTGCCAGCAGCCTTTTAGCAGGGGGGACTGAAGCTTTCTTT.

This clonotype came up a few times. The genes are TRBV30 and TRBJ1-2; no clear D gene. V lost 0 bases and J lost 8, with 7 bases in between. CDR1 GTSNPN and CDR2 SVGIG come from the germline V gene (reference sequence). The CDR3 is 11 amino acids. CDR3 amino acids: CAWSVQGGYTF. The CDR3 bases are TGTGCCTGGAGTGTACAAGGGGGCTACACCTTC. The full variable domain, in which reference TRBV30 and TRBJ1-2 provide the parts outside the CDR3, is SQTIHQWPATLVQPVGSPLSLECTVEGTSNPNLYWYRQAAGRGLQLLFYSVGIGQISSEVPQNLSASRPQDRQFILSSKKLLLSDSGFYLCAWSVQGGYTFGSGTRLTVV.

The genes are TRBV15 and TRBJ2-7; no firm D call. V was pared by 0 bases and J by 5 bases, with 14 bases between. The germline V gene has CDR1 LNHNV and CDR2 YYDKDF (reference sequence). This CDR3 region has 15 residues. CDR3 bases: TGTGCCACCAGCAGAGATCGGAAGGGTGTTGACGAGCAGTACTTC. Its translation: CATSRDRKGVDEQYF.

V and J are TRBV20-1 and TRBJ1-2, with 8 bases aligning to TRBD1. Germline loops: CDR1 DFQATT, CDR2 SNEGSKA (reference sequence). The junction had 5 bases not matched to a gene; V was cut back by 5 bases and J by 6 bases. This CDR3 contains 12 residues. CDR3 nucleotide sequence: TGCAGTGCTTTACAGGGGGAGGATGGCTACACCTTC. Translated, it gives CSALQGEDGYTF.

The genes are TRBV4-1 and TRBJ1-5; no reliable D call. Germline CDR1 MGHRA, CDR2 YSYEKL. This CDR3 has 14 residues. With 3 bases removed from V and 3 bases from J, the gap between germline ends came to 9 bases. CDR3 sequence: CASSQGSVNQPQHF. DNA of the CDR3: TGCGCCAGCAGCCAGGGTTCGGTCAATCAGCCCCAGCATTTT.

This clonotype came up many times. This sequence joins TRBV12-3 or TRBV12-4 and TRBJ1-1; 8 bases map to TRBD1. After removal of 5 bases from V and 3 bases from J, the junction contained 8 bases not matched to a gene. The CDR3 is made up of 15 amino acids. CDR3 sequence (DNA): TGTGCCAGCAGTCAAAGAGTACAGGGGGACACTGAAGCTTTCTTT. It specifies CASSQRVQGDTEAFF.

This clonotype was observed a few times. Being one base from a much bigger clone, this may be a read error. Because the CDR3 is missing its conserved closing phenylalanine or tryptophan, this is likely a read error. This chain links TRBV12-3 or TRBV12-4 with TRBJ1-2, with unresolved D. The CDR3 totals 13 residues. Trimming removed 0 bases at V and 6 bases at J, with 8 bases between. The CDR3 region is CASSLAGPDGYTV. CDR3 nucleotide sequence: TGTGCCAGCAGTTTAGCGGGCCCTGATGGCTACACCGTC.

This clonotype was counted at least ten times. The chain has TRBV20-1 and TRBJ2-5; D not resolved. Germline loops: CDR1 DFQATT, CDR2 SNEGSKA (reference sequence). This CDR3 contains 11 residues. Trimming stripped 3 bases from V and 1 base from J, with 3 bases between. The CDR3 loop reads CSARAQETQYF. CDR3 bases: TGCAGTGCTAGGGCCCAAGAGACCCAGTACTTC.

This chain joins TRBV7-2 and TRBJ2-5, with D perhaps given as TRBD1 or TRBD2 (6 bases each). Trimming removed 1 base at V and 6 bases at J, with 12 bases between. This CDR3 comprises 14 residues. The V gene's germline CDR1 is SGHTA and CDR2 FQGNSA. As DNA, the CDR3 is TGTGCCAGCAGCTTAGATCAGGGGAGGCAGACCCAGTACTTC. Translating gives CASSLDQGRQTQYF.

This clonotype has ten or more counts. The chain couples TRBV29-1 to TRBJ2-5; D uncertain. Germline V lookup: CDR1 SQVTM, CDR2 ANQGSEA. CDR3 size: 13 residues. V lost 3 bases and J lost 4, with 12 bases in between. The CDR3, as DNA: TGCAGCGTTGAGCACCTTTTACTAGAGACCCAGTACTTC. Its translation: CSVEHLLLETQYF.

This clonotype was detected ten times or more. This rearrangement joins TRBV20-1 to TRBJ1-5, with a weak D call TRBD1 (5 bases). V lost 3 bases to trimming and J lost 5 bases, with 17 bases between them. Germline CDR1 reads DFQATT; CDR2 reads SNEGSKA (reference sequence). The CDR3 has 15 amino acids. The DNA for the CDR3 is TGCAGTGCTAGTAGGACGGTGAGAGGGGATCAGCCCCAGCATTTT. Translation: CSASRTVRGDQPQHF.

This clonotype was observed at least ten times. V gene TRBV10-3 combines with J gene TRBJ1-1, with D possibly TRBD1 on 5 matching bases. The length of the CDR3 is 13 residues. CDR1 and CDR2 from the germline V gene are ENHRY and SYGVKD. Trimming shortened V by 4 bases and J by 3 bases, and 9 bases separated the two germline ends. This CDR3 reads CAISGDGDTEAFF. Written as DNA, the CDR3 is TGTGCCATCAGTGGGGACGGAGACACTGAAGCTTTCTTT.

This clonotype was counted ten times or more. The rearrangement uses TRBV20-1 and TRBJ1-3; D ambiguous. The CDR3 contains 14 residues. Germline V lookup: CDR1 DFQATT, CDR2 SNEGSKA (reference sequence). CDR3 bases: TGCAGCGCACCCGACCCTCCCTCTGGAAACACCATATATTTT. Encoded protein: CSAPDPPSGNTIYF.

This clonotype appeared many times. The chain is built from TRBV20-1 and TRBJ2-7; no definite D call. V gave up 3 bases and J gave up 3 bases, with 6 bases separating them. Germline CDR1 DFQATT, CDR2 SNEGSKA (reference sequence). The CDR3 is 11 amino acids. CDR3 in amino acids: CSASRDYEQYF. CDR3 sequence (DNA): TGCAGTGCTAGTAGGGACTACGAGCAGTACTTC.

This clonotype was seen at least ten times. V usage is TRBV27 and J usage is TRBJ1-2; D is unclear. Germline V gene lookup returns CDR1 MNHEY and CDR2 SMNVEV (reference sequence). The CDR3 has 15 amino acids. Trimming removed 4 bases from V and 2 bases from J, with 14 bases in between. For the CDR3, the DNA is TGTGCCAGCAGTTCCCTGACGGACCAAAACTATGGCTACACCTTC. This sequence encodes CASSSLTDQNYGYTF.

This clonotype appeared many times. One end of the junction fails to match germline, which may point to a read error. The chain carries TRBV30 and TRBJ1-5; D is ambiguous. This CDR3 has 13 amino acids. The germline gives CDR1 GTSNPN, CDR2 SVGIG (reference sequence). Here the CDR3 DNA reads TGTGCCTGGAGTGTGCATAGCGATCAGCCCCAGCATTTT. As protein: CAWSVHSDQPQHF.

The chain employs TRBV20-1 and TRBJ2-5; no clear D. Germline V gene sequence: CDR1 DFQATT, CDR2 SNEGSKA (reference sequence). Trimming took off 4 bases at V and 2 bases at J, with 5 bases between the two ends. The CDR3 has 11 amino acids. CDR3 region: CSATLQETQYF. CDR3 bases: TGCAGTGCTACTCTACAAGAGACCCAGTACTTC.

This clonotype was seen many times. The V gene is TRBV29-1, the J gene TRBJ1-1; D not certain. Looked up from germline, CDR1 is SQVTM and CDR2 is ANQGSEA. V was clipped by 1 base and J by 8 bases, with 14 bases between them. CDR3 length: 13 residues. The CDR3 protein is CSVEGLRAREAFF. Here the CDR3 DNA reads TGCAGCGTTGAAGGTCTCCGAGCGCGGGAAGCTTTCTTT.